Following are 27 T cell receptor beta chains from one sample sequenced in a study of blood T cell repertoires in COVID-19. Profiling relied on immunoSEQ multiplex PCR, and the TCRdb table lists in-frame clones only, not all of them. The repertoire consists of around 75,000 clones, with 80% occurring once and the leading ten covering more than 10%. Sequencing was carried out using peripheral blood. All receptors derive from a man aged 50 to 60 with COVID-19, enrolled during active disease.

The gene calls are TRBV27 and TRBJ2-5; D possibly corresponds to TRBD2 (5 bases). The V and J ends lost 4 bases and 2 bases respectively, with 8 bases between them. The CDR3 is 13 residues long. CDR1 and CDR2 (germline): MNHEY, SMNVEV (reference sequence). CDR3 in amino acids: CASSWTFQETQYF. The CDR3 DNA reads as TGTGCCAGCAGTTGGACTTTTCAAGAGACCCAGTACTTC.

The CDR3 DNA reads as TGTGCCAGCAAGACAGGGGATGGCTACACCTTC. The encoded protein is CASKTGDGYTF. The chain combines TRBV6-5 with TRBJ1-2; 8 nucleotides match TRBD1. CDR1 and CDR2 (germline): MNHEY, SVGAGI. The CDR3 covers 11 residues. Trimming removed 7 bases from V and 6 bases from J; junction bases left unmatched: 1.

This chain connects TRBV29-1 to TRBJ1-2, with a tentative D call TRBD1 (6 bases). Trimming pared 6 bases from V and 6 bases from J, leaving 20 bases between. CDR1 and CDR2 (germline): SQVTM, ANQGSEA. CDR3 length: 14 amino acids. The chain's CDR3 is CSVTKGTLFDGYTF. The CDR3 DNA reads as TGCAGCGTAACCAAAGGGACACTTTTTGATGGCTACACCTTC.

J is TRBJ1-2 and V is TRBV20-1, with D hard to call. This CDR3 contains 10 residues. CDR1 and CDR2 (germline): DFQATT, SNEGSKA (reference sequence). The V end was cut by 5 bases, the J end by 7 bases, with 8 bases between. The CDR3 DNA sequence: TGCAGTGCTCTACGTAGTGGCTACACCTTC. Residues: CSALRSGYTF.

This chain joins TRBV30 and TRBJ1-5; TRBD1 matches at 7 bases. The length of the CDR3 is 14 residues. Germline V lookup: CDR1 GTSNPN, CDR2 SVGIG (reference sequence). The V segment lost 2 bases and the J segment 1 base; nucleotides outside the gene matches: 2. CDR3 loop: CAWSQGVSNQPQHF. CDR3 DNA sequence: TGTGCCTGGAGTCAGGGGGTCAGCAATCAGCCCCAGCATTTT.

Comment on this clone: At one end the junction does not follow the germline gene, possibly because of a read error. The CDR3 nucleotides read TGTGCCAGCACGGACAGCACAAATACGCAGTATTTT. It translates to CASTDSTNTQYF. The chain combines TRBV6-6 with TRBJ2-3, with D perhaps matching TRBD1 (6 bases). Germline V gives CDR1 MNHNY, CDR2 SVGAGI (reference sequence). The CDR3 is 12 residues long.

This clone was seen only once. The chain combines TRBV28 with TRBJ2-7; 7 bases agree with TRBD2. Per the germline V gene, CDR1 is MDHEN and CDR2 is SYDVKM. The CDR3 sequence is 14 residues long. V was clipped by 7 bases and J by 4 bases; unmatched bases: 10. The CDR3 spells CASKGGGNMYEQYF. CDR3 in DNA: TGTGCCAGCAAGGGCGGGGGAAATATGTACGAGCAGTACTTC.

The chain links TRBV5-5 to TRBJ2-3; 7 bases line up with TRBD2. This CDR3 is built from 16 residues. The germline V gene has CDR1 SGHKS and CDR2 YYEKEE (reference sequence). J was trimmed by 0 bases and V by 4 bases; bases with no gene match: 8. Here the CDR3 DNA reads TGTGCCAGCAGCCCGTTACTAGCGAGAAGCACAGATACGCAGTATTTT. Amino acids: CASSPLLARSTDTQYF.

The chain links TRBV10-3 to TRBJ2-1; 9 nucleotides match TRBD1. The V segment lost 10 bases and the J segment 3 bases; nucleotides outside the gene matches: 13. This CDR3 has 16 amino acids. The V gene's germline CDR1 is ENHRY and CDR2 SYGVKD. CDR3 loop: CATAPARDRVYNEQFF. The CDR3 region has the DNA TGTGCCACAGCCCCCGCCAGGGACAGGGTCTACAATGAGCAGTTCTTC.

The J gene is TRBJ2-1, the V gene TRBV16, with TRBD2 as a possible D gene (5 bases). The germline V and J ends were trimmed by 1 base and 5 bases, with 9 bases remaining between them. CDR1 and CDR2 (germline): KGHSY, FQNENV. The CDR3 length is 14 residues. The CDR3: CASSQLRDNNEQFF. Here the CDR3 DNA reads TGTGCCAGCAGCCAATTACGGGATAACAATGAGCAGTTCTTC.

This chain uses TRBV27 with TRBJ2-1; 13 bases are shared with TRBD2. From germline, CDR1 is MNHEY and CDR2 SMNVEV (reference sequence). Trimming took 8 bases from V and 14 from J; bases not matched to a gene: 12. The CDR3 is 14 amino acids. The CDR3 DNA follows: TGTGCCAGCTCCTTCGGACTAGCGGGAGCCGGCGAGTTCTTC. Translating gives CASSFGLAGAGEFF.

To note about this clone: The junction does not match germline at one end; this may be a read error. The chain links TRBV29-1 to TRBJ2-3, with 8 bases matching TRBD1. Germline CDR1 is SQVTM and CDR2 is ANQGSEA. The CDR3 has 12 amino acids. The CDR3 sequence is CSVAQGADAQYF. CDR3 DNA: TGCAGCGTTGCCCAGGGGGCAGATGCGCAGTATTTT.

The CDR3 loop is CASSPETGTTTYEQYF. The CDR3 DNA follows: TGTGCCAGCAGCCCAGAAACCGGGACAACCACCTACGAGCAGTACTTC. This chain connects TRBV7-6 to TRBJ2-7, with D perhaps TRBD1 (6 bases). Germline CDR1 is SGHVS and CDR2 is FNYEAQ. Trimming left V 5 bases short and J 2 bases short, with 19 bases between. This CDR3 is 16 amino acids long.

The rearrangement uses TRBV6-2 or TRBV6-3 and TRBJ2-5; a possible D gene is TRBD1 (5 bases). The germline CDR1 and CDR2 sequences are MNHEY and SVGEGT. Trimming cost V 3 bases and J 5 bases, with 10 bases left between them. CDR3 size: 13 residues. The chain's CDR3 is CASSYQGGETQYF. The CDR3 nucleotides read TGTGCCAGCAGTTATCAGGGTGGGGAGACCCAGTACTTC.

This sequence joins TRBV12-5 and TRBJ2-3, with 10 positions matching TRBD1. Losses at the gene ends were 7 bases for V and 4 bases for J; bases not matched to a gene: 5. This CDR3 has 14 residues. The germline V gene has CDR1 LGHNT and CDR2 FRNRAP. DNA for the CDR3: TGTGCTAGTGCCCGGGACAGGGGAGCAGATACGCAGTATTTT. Encoded protein: CASARDRGADTQYF.

In nucleotides, the CDR3 is TGCGCCAGCACATCGACAGGGGTCCACAATGAGCAGTTCTTC. It is translated as CASTSTGVHNEQFF. The genes are TRBV5-1 and TRBJ2-1; 8 nucleotides agree with TRBD1. From germline, CDR1 is SGHRS and CDR2 YFSETQ. This CDR3 spans 14 amino acids. V was clipped by 6 bases and J by 5 bases; unmatched bases: 7.

This clone was counted a single time. The chain joins TRBV2 to TRBJ1-1, with D possibly matching TRBD1 (5 bases). This CDR3 has 14 amino acids. V gave up 6 bases and J gave up 2 bases, with 13 bases separating them. Per germline, CDR1 SNHLY and CDR2 FYNNEI. In DNA form, the CDR3 reads TGTGCCAGCAGGGGAACAGGCTTTAACACTGAAGCTTTCTTT. It codes for CASRGTGFNTEAFF.

V and J are TRBV18 and TRBJ1-1; 8 nucleotides line up with TRBD1. The germline V gene encodes CDR1 KGHSH and CDR2 LQKENI. With V trimmed by 4 bases and J by 5 bases, 15 bases remained unmatched. The CDR3 consists of 17 residues. The CDR3 sequence: CASSRKAGGGGFTEAFF. CDR3 nucleotide sequence: TGTGCCAGCTCACGAAAAGCAGGGGGCGGAGGATTTACTGAAGCTTTCTTT.

The V gene is TRBV4-1, the J gene TRBJ2-1; 7 nucleotides line up with TRBD2. Germline CDR1 is MGHRA and CDR2 is YSYEKL. The CDR3 is 16 amino acids. With V trimmed by 0 bases and J by 11 bases, 13 bases remained unmatched. For the CDR3, the DNA is TGCGCCAGCAGCCAAGATCGGGCGGGAGAGAGAATCAAGCAGTTCTTC. Protein: CASSQDRAGERIKQFF.

V is TRBV30 and J is TRBJ2-1, with TRBD2 matching 9 bases. CDR1 GTSNPN and CDR2 SVGIG come from the germline V gene (reference sequence). V lost 1 base, J lost 6 bases, and 4 bases stayed unmatched. This CDR3 region has 14 residues. CDR3: CAWSELAGSNEQFF. Here the CDR3 DNA reads TGTGCCTGGAGTGAGCTAGCGGGATCCAATGAGCAGTTCTTC.

The chain links TRBV5-5 to TRBJ1-1; 7 bases match TRBD1. Trimming took 5 bases from V and 5 from J; bases not matched to a gene: 6. The CDR3 has 13 amino acids. Germline V gives CDR1 SGHKS, CDR2 YYEKEE (reference sequence). The CDR3 bases are TGTGCCAGCAGGCAACAGGGGTTGACTGAAGCTTTCTTT. Its protein is CASRQQGLTEAFF.

V usage is TRBV5-4 and J usage is TRBJ1-1; 9 nucleotides match TRBD1. The CDR3 covers 15 residues. CDR1 and CDR2 (germline): SGHNT, YYREEE (reference sequence). The J segment lost 7 bases and the V segment lost 5 bases, leaving 12 bases of the junction unmatched. The CDR3 protein is CASSLVRDRASEAFF. CDR3 DNA sequence: TGTGCCAGCAGTCTGGTCCGGGACAGGGCTAGTGAAGCTTTCTTT.

The chain recombines TRBV28 with TRBJ2-6; D is possibly TRBD2 (5 bases). The ends were cut back, 6 bases at V and 1 base at J, with 10 bases in the middle. Germline lookup yields CDR1 MDHEN and CDR2 SYDVKM. The CDR3 has 15 residues. This chain's CDR3 is CASSPPGSGANVLTF. The CDR3 bases are TGTGCCAGCAGCCCACCGGGGTCTGGGGCCAACGTCCTGACTTTC. Supplemented by reference TRBV28 and TRBJ2-6, the full variable domain reads DVKVTQSSRYLVKRTGEKVFLECVQDMDHENMFWYRQDPGLGLRLIYFSYDVKMKEKGDIPEGYSVSREKKERFSLILESASTNQTSMYLCASSPPGSGANVLTFGAGSRLTVL.

J is TRBJ2-6 and V is TRBV7-3, with D perhaps matching TRBD1 (6 bases). Looked up from germline, CDR1 is SGHTA and CDR2 is FQGTGA. Deletions cut 2 bases from V and 0 bases from J, with 11 bases between. The CDR3 is 17 amino acids. The CDR3 sequence is CASSLGGQHSGANVLTF. In nucleotides, the CDR3 is TGTGCCAGCAGCTTAGGCGGACAGCACTCTGGGGCCAACGTCCTGACTTTC.

The chain carries TRBV30 and TRBJ1-1, with 7 bases identical to TRBD1. This CDR3 is 12 amino acids long. Germline V gene data show CDR1 as GTSNPN and CDR2 as SVGIG (reference sequence). Unmatched junction bases numbered 1, after V lost 1 base and J lost 5 bases. The CDR3 here is CAWSEGATEAFF. The DNA of the CDR3 is TGTGCCTGGAGTGAGGGGGCTACTGAAGCTTTCTTT.

The genes are TRBV7-6 and TRBJ1-4; D is perhaps TRBD1 (6 bases). Trimming cost V 2 bases and J 2 bases, with 15 bases left between them. CDR3 size: 17 residues. Germline CDR1 reads SGHVS; CDR2 reads FNYEAQ. The CDR3 DNA is TGTGCCAGCAGCTTACAGGGGCGGGGGGTCACTAATGAAAAACTGTTTTTT. It codes for CASSLQGRGVTNEKLFF.

This sequence joins TRBV5-6 and TRBJ2-2; 7 nucleotides agree with TRBD1. Germline values: CDR1 SGHDT, CDR2 YYEEEE. V was pared by 0 bases and J by 3 bases, with 2 bases of the junction left unmatched. CDR3 length: 15 residues. CDR3 region: CASSLGQGDTGELFF. In DNA, the CDR3 is TGTGCCAGCAGCTTGGGTCAGGGGGACACCGGGGAGCTGTTTTTT.